Sequencing of this T cell receptor (beta chain) was carried out in a study of T cell responses to AZD1222 COVID-19 vaccine. Points from the study as a whole: There were repertoire samples only from the period after the peak T cell response. Increased Spike-specific TCR breadth and depth were observed after two AZD1222 doses.

Germline V gene sequence: CDR1 SNHLY, CDR2 FYNNEI. Trimming removed 9 bases at V and 2 bases at J, with 16 bases between. This CDR3 comprises 14 residues. Measured with immunoSEQ multiplex PCR; TCRdb has only the in-frame clones, and not every one. The sample yields fewer than 120,000 clones, about 94% seen once. With regard to this clone: No antigen is known for it.

This sequence was found in an adult who received the AZD1222 COVID-19 vaccine. The material sequenced was peripheral blood, taken 28 days after the second AZD1222 dose. The rearrangement links TRBV2 to TRBJ1-2; D is possibly TRBD1 (6 bases). The DNA of the CDR3 is TGTGCCAGTTGCACGGGTCAGGGGAACTATGGCTACACCTTC. Amino acid sequence: CASCTGQGNYGYTF.